This TCR beta chain was recorded in a study of spatial heterogeneity in lung cancer. The time point is: sample taken at primary tumor resection. One entry per CDR3 protein, called by TCRdb with MiXCR from the 5' RACE reads. Among about 44,000 distinct CDR3 sequences listed, roughly 15% were seen once. CDR1 is SQVTM and CDR2 is ANQGSEA in the germline V gene. This CDR3 has 15 residues. Unmatched junction bases numbered 12, after V lost 7 bases and J lost 1 base. The TCR originated in a male donor with early-stage non-small cell lung cancer. Sequences were derived from PBMCs, sampled at surgery. This rearrangement joins TRBV29-1 to TRBJ1-2; 7 bases map to TRBD1. The CDR3 coding sequence is TGCAGCGCATGGGGCGCAGGGGGATTTAACTATGGCTACACCTTC. Translated, it gives CSAWGAGGFNYGYTF.